Listed below are T cell receptor beta chains from one sample, sequenced in a study of lymphopenia after photon versus proton radiotherapy. The data were produced by immunoSEQ multiplex PCR, yet TCRdb's version contains in-frame clones alone and is incomplete. The repertoire holds about 17,000 clones, with 85% to 95% as singletons. The sample consisted of peripheral blood, taken from a patient treated with photon-based radiotherapy. Every receptor here comes from a man aged 60-69 years with pancreatic cancer. CDR3s include the opening cysteine and the closing phenylalanine or tryptophan. The D gene is left open where the match is weak. Rows may omit the clone size; those that give it use once, few, many or a size class.

D gene,J gene,clone size,V gene,CDR3 DNA,CDR3 protein
TRBD1,TRBJ2-5,-,TRBV29-1,TGCAGCGTTGAGGAGGGACAGGGTTTCGGAGAGACCCAGTACTTC,CSVEEGQGFGETQYF
-,TRBJ2-7,-,TRBV15,TGTGCCACCAGCCCCAAAACCGGGACAACTCTCTACGAGCAGTACTTC,CATSPKTGTTLYEQYF
TRBD1,TRBJ1-2,-,TRBV11-1,TGTGCCAGCAGCCCTCAGGGGGCGTCTTTTGGCTACACCTTC,CASSPQGASFGYTF
-,TRBJ1-5,-,TRBV19,TGTGCCAGTAGTATAGGCCAGGGCCTCAATCAGCCCCAGCATTTT,CASSIGQGLNQPQHF
-,TRBJ1-2,-,TRBV25-1,TGTGCCAGCAGTGAACCGGGACGTGGCACAAACTATGGCTACACCTTC,CASSEPGRGTNYGYTF
TRBD1,TRBJ1-4,-,TRBV6-6,TGTGCCAGCAGTAAGACAGGGGGCTTTGAAAAACTGTTTTTT,CASSKTGGFEKLFF
-,TRBJ2-5,-,TRBV7-7,TGTGCTAGCAGCTTAGAATGGGCCAGGGAGGAAGAGACCCAGTACTTC,CASSLEWAREEETQYF
-,TRBJ2-5,-,TRBV9,TGTGCCAGCAGCGTAGAGGGTGGGGACTCAGAAGAGACCCAGTACTTC,CASSVEGGDSEETQYF
-,TRBJ1-4,-,TRBV15,TGTGCCACCAGCGAGGTTGCCGCATCTAATGAAAAACTGTTTTTT,CATSEVAASNEKLFF
TRBD1,TRBJ2-3,-,TRBV16,TGTGCCAGCAGCCCCGGGAATAGGGGGCATTCAGATACGCAGTATTTT,CASSPGNRGHSDTQYF
-,TRBJ2-5,-,TRBV6-5,TGTGCCAGCACCACTCCGTGGGGGGAGACCCAGTACTTC,CASTTPWGETQYF
TRBD1,TRBJ2-7,-,TRBV5-1,TGCGCCAGCAGCGACCGGGACAGGAAGTACGACGAGCAGTACTTC,CASSDRDRKYDEQYF
-,TRBJ1-1,once,TRBV7-2,TGTGCCAGCAGAAAGACAGCTTCCGAAGCTTTCTTT,CASRKTASEAFF
-,TRBJ2-1,-,TRBV6-5,TGTGCCAGCAGTTATGATCTAGCGCCCTACAATGAGCAGTTCTTC,CASSYDLAPYNEQFF
TRBD2,TRBJ2-7,-,TRBV30,TGTGCCTGGAGTGGGACTAGCGGGGGTTACGAGCAGTACTTC,CAWSGTSGGYEQYF
TRBD2,TRBJ2-3,-,TRBV11-3,TGTGCCAGCAGCTTAGGAGCTAGCGGGGGCCGGGATACGCAGTATTTT,CASSLGASGGRDTQYF
-,TRBJ1-4,-,TRBV19,TGTGCCAGTAGTATCATGGGAGGGAATGAAAAACTGTTTTTT,CASSIMGGNEKLFF
-,TRBJ1-6,-,TRBV25-1,TGTGCCAGCAGTGAAGGCAGGTCCTACCTCTATAATTCACCCCTCCACTTT,CASSEGRSYLYNSPLHF
TRBD2,TRBJ2-2,-,TRBV14,TGTGCCAGCAGCCAAGTAGCGGGGGGCACCGGGGAGCTGTTTTTT,CASSQVAGGTGELFF
-,TRBJ2-7,-,TRBV27,TGTGCCAGCAGTTCATCCTTGGGGTCCGAGCAGTACTTC,CASSSSLGSEQYF
TRBD1,TRBJ2-7,-,TRBV6-1,TGTGCCAGTACCGTGGCGACAGGGAGCTCCTACGAGCAGTACTTC,CASTVATGSSYEQYF
-,TRBJ2-1,-,TRBV20-1,TGCAGTGTTGGATTTCAGGGGGAGCAGTTCTTC,CSVGFQGEQFF
TRBD1,TRBJ2-5,once,TRBV7-3,TGTGCCAGCAGCCCAGGGGGCTCAGTGGAGACCCAGTACTTC,CASSPGGSVETQYF
-,TRBJ2-6,-,TRBV5-1,TGCGCCAGCAGCTTGGTCGCGGGGTCTGGGGCCAACGTCCTGACTTTC,CASSLVAGSGANVLTF
-,TRBJ1-1,-,TRBV6-5,TGTGCCAGCATGGGAAGGTATTTCACTGAAGCTTTCTTT,CASMGRYFTEAFF
-,TRBJ1-1,-,TRBV11-2,TGTGCCAGCAGCTTTTCTACCGACAGGAACACTGAAGCTTTCTTT,CASSFSTDRNTEAFF
-,TRBJ1-5,-,TRBV6-1,TGTGCCAGCAGTGAGGGCTGGGCTAATCAGCCCCAGCATTTT,CASSEGWANQPQHF
-,TRBJ1-1,-,TRBV9,TGTGCCAGCAGCGTACAGGGCGCGAACACTGAAGCTTTCTTT,CASSVQGANTEAFF
-,TRBJ1-5,-,TRBV7-6,TGTGCCAGCAGCCCCGGGACCAATCAGCCCCAGCATTTT,CASSPGTNQPQHF
-,TRBJ1-2,-,TRBV4-2,TGTGCCAGCAAAGAACAGGGCTTAAACTATGGCTACACCTTC,CASKEQGLNYGYTF